The 19 T cell receptor beta chains below were found in one sample sequenced in a study of T-cell memory formation after mild COVID-19. TCRdb reprocessed the 5' RACE reads via MiXCR and lists one record per CDR3 protein. This sample carries 470,000 or so distinct CDR3 sequences, around 17% of them seen once, and the ten largest clones take 20% to 25%. Sequencing was performed on PBMCs or a T cell subset sorted from them (not recorded which). The receptor source for this set is a man aged 18 to 30 who had mild COVID-19 (a few samples of this study predate the infection). Cell type and time point are not known.

The sample holds a few counts of this clonotype. The chain carries TRBV5-5 and TRBJ2-1; D is possibly TRBD1 (6 bases). V was cut by 2 bases and J by 6 bases, with 12 bases left in between. The CDR3 spans 14 residues. Germline V gene sequence: CDR1 SGHKS, CDR2 YYEKEE (reference sequence). The CDR3 DNA reads TGTGCCAGCAGCTTTGCAGGGGCGATCAATGAGCAGTTCTTC. Protein product: CASSFAGAINEQFF.

This clonotype appeared a few times. The chain uses TRBV4-1 and TRBJ1-5; D remains unclear. V was trimmed by 4 bases and J by 5 bases, leaving 12 bases between them. The CDR3 has 14 residues. The V gene's germline CDR1 is MGHRA and CDR2 YSYEKL. The CDR3: CASSPMQKDQPQHF. CDR3 nucleotide sequence: TGCGCCAGCAGCCCGATGCAAAAGGATCAGCCCCAGCATTTT.

Notes on this clonotype: With a much larger clone just one base away, this may be a read error. This rearrangement joins TRBV5-1 to TRBJ1-2, with TRBD1 identical over 8 bases. This CDR3 is built from 14 residues. J was trimmed by 9 bases and V by 4 bases; bases with no gene match: 11. Germline values: CDR1 SGHRS, CDR2 YFSETQ. This chain's CDR3 is CASSARQGRSCYTF. Here the CDR3 DNA reads TGCGCCAGCAGCGCCCGACAGGGGAGATCTTGCTACACCTTC.

This clonotype was seen more than once but under ten times. This chain joins TRBV6-5 and TRBJ2-5, with TRBD1 identical over 8 bases. Germline-derived CDR1 and CDR2 are MNHEY and SVGAGI. Trimming at V came to 6 bases and at J to 4 bases, leaving 4 bases not matched to a gene. The CDR3 length is 13 residues. The CDR3 sequence: CASRSGTGETQYF. The CDR3 DNA follows: TGTGCCAGCAGGTCAGGGACAGGAGAGACCCAGTACTTC.

This clonotype was seen many times. This sequence joins TRBV5-1 and TRBJ1-1; no clear D. Trimming took 0 bases from V and 4 from J, leaving 4 bases between them. The CDR3 loop spans 12 amino acids. CDR1 and CDR2 (germline): SGHRS, YFSETQ. The CDR3 region is CASSLDLTEAFF. Here the CDR3 DNA reads TGCGCCAGCAGCTTGGATCTCACTGAAGCTTTCTTT.

The chain carries TRBV10-3 and TRBJ1-2; unclear D gene. CDR1 ENHRY and CDR2 SYGVKD come from the germline V gene. The V end lost 4 bases, the J end lost 7 bases, and 13 bases lay between the germline ends. The CDR3 sequence is 13 residues long. Written as DNA, the CDR3 is TGTGCCATCAGTGTGACTCTTTCGGGTGGCTACACCTTC. Translating gives CAISVTLSGGYTF.

The chain has TRBV12-3 or TRBV12-4 and TRBJ2-7, with a possible D match to TRBD1 (6 bases). V was clipped by 5 bases and J by 9 bases, with 14 bases between them. This CDR3 region has 12 residues. As DNA, the CDR3 is TGTGCCAGCAGTCCACAGGGAATCGCGCAGTACTTC. Residues: CASSPQGIAQYF.

The V gene is TRBV19, the J gene TRBJ1-2, with a weak D call TRBD1 (5 bases). The V gene lost 0 bases and the J gene lost 4 bases, with 9 bases spanning the gap. CDR1 and CDR2 from the germline V gene are LNHDA and SQIVND (reference sequence). CDR3 length: 14 amino acids. CDR3 bases: TGTGCCAGTAGTATAGAAACAGGTTCCTATGGCTACACCTTC. Translation: CASSIETGSYGYTF. The full variable domain, in which reference TRBV19 and TRBJ1-2 provide the parts outside the CDR3, is DGGITQSPKYLFRKEGQNVTLSCEQNLNHDAMYWYRQDPGQGLRLIYYSQIVNDFQKGDIAEGYSVSREKKESFPLTVTSAQKNPTAFYLCASSIETGSYGYTFGSGTRLTVV.

There are many counts of this clonotype. The chain carries TRBV5-1 and TRBJ2-6; a weak D match, TRBD1 (5 bases). Germline assignment: CDR1 SGHRS and CDR2 YFSETQ. The CDR3 is 16 amino acids. The ends were cut back, 3 bases at V and 0 bases at J, with 10 bases in the middle. CDR3 nucleotides: TGCGCCAGCAGCTCCAGCAGGGACTCTGGGGCCAACGTCCTGACTTTC. Its protein product is CASSSSRDSGANVLTF. Full variable domain (rest looked up from reference TRBV5-1 and TRBJ2-6): KAGVTQTPRYLIKTRGQQVTLSCSPISGHRSVSWYQQTPGQGLQFLFEYFSETQRNKGNFPGRFSGRQFSNSRSEMNVSTLELGDSALYLCASSSSRDSGANVLTFGAGSRLTVL.

This clonotype was seen repeatedly, ten times or more. This chain joins TRBV4-1 and TRBJ2-7, with D hard to call. This CDR3 has 16 amino acids. Germline CDR1 reads MGHRA; CDR2 reads YSYEKL. Trimming took off 1 base at V and 0 bases at J, with 13 bases between the two ends. The CDR3 nucleotides are TGCGCCAGCAGCCAAGGTTTTCGAACCCGCTCCTACGAGCAGTACTTC. This gives the protein CASSQGFRTRSYEQYF.

This clonotype was seen only a few times. The rearrangement joins TRBV10-3 to TRBJ2-2; D is undetermined. The CDR3 contains 12 residues. The ends were cut back, 4 bases at V and 7 bases at J, with 7 bases in the middle. Germline V CDR1 and CDR2: ENHRY, SYGVKD. The CDR3 sequence is CAISGAVGELFF. CDR3 nucleotide sequence: TGTGCCATCAGTGGGGCGGTCGGGGAGCTGTTTTTT.

The chain uses TRBV5-5 and TRBJ2-1, with TRBD1 matching over 9 bases. CDR1 is SGHKS and CDR2 is YYEKEE in the germline V gene (reference sequence). V was pared by 4 bases and J by 4 bases, with 6 bases of the junction left unmatched. The CDR3 runs to 15 residues. The CDR3 sequence: CASSSRDRAYNEQFF. In DNA form, the CDR3 reads TGTGCCAGCAGCAGCCGGGACAGGGCATACAATGAGCAGTTCTTC.

The J gene is TRBJ1-5, the V gene TRBV20-1; weak D call: TRBD1 (5 bases). The CDR3 contains 11 residues. V lost 5 bases and J lost 6, with 8 bases in between. Germline CDR1 and CDR2: DFQATT and SNEGSKA (reference sequence). The DNA for the CDR3 is TGCAGTGCTCGGGGGGGTCAGCCCCAGCATTTT. As protein: CSARGGQPQHF.

This clonotype has a handful of counts. The chain links TRBV7-2 to TRBJ2-5; 9 bases are a match to TRBD2. Looked up from germline, CDR1 is SGHTA and CDR2 is FQGNSA. V shed 4 bases, J shed 5 bases, and the junction held 11 bases outside the gene matches. CDR3 length equals 16 residues. CDR3 bases: TGTGCCAGCAGCTCCCCGTGCGGGGGGGGCAGGGAGACCCAGTACTTC. Protein product: CASSSPCGGGRETQYF. The complete variable domain, with remaining parts taken from reference TRBV7-2 and TRBJ2-5, reads GAGVSQSPSNKVTEKGKDVELRCDPISGHTALYWYRQSLGQGLEFLIYFQGNSAPDKSGLPSDRFSAERTGGSVSTLTIQRTQQEDSAVYLCASSSPCGGGRETQYFGPGTRLLVL.

A word on this clonotype: The junction and the germline gene differ at one end; a read error may be behind it. The chain recombines TRBV20-1 with TRBJ1-3; D perhaps matches TRBD1 (6 bases). The germline V gene has CDR1 DFQATT and CDR2 SNEGSKA (reference sequence). The CDR3 runs to 15 residues. CDR3 protein: CSARVGGYGGNTIYF. CDR3 DNA: TGCAGTGCAAGAGTAGGGGGGTACGGTGGAAACACCATATATTTT.

This clonotype has just a few counts. The J gene is TRBJ2-3, the V gene TRBV4-2, with 9 bases identical to TRBD1. Germline V lookup: CDR1 LGHNA, CDR2 YNFKEQ. V dropped 5 bases and J dropped 6; count of bases not matched to a gene: 12. This CDR3 has 16 amino acids. DNA of the CDR3: TGTGCCAGCAGCTCCCGCCTCCGGGACAGGGCCGATACGCAGTATTTT. It encodes CASSSRLRDRADTQYF.

V usage is TRBV9 and J usage is TRBJ2-2; 9 bases are shared with TRBD1. Losses at the gene ends were 3 bases for V and 7 bases for J; bases not matched to a gene: 4. This CDR3 is built from 14 residues. Germline assignment: CDR1 SGDLS and CDR2 YYNGEE. The CDR3 DNA reads as TGTGCCAGCAGCGCCCGGACAGGGGTCGGGGAGCTGTTTTTT. This codes for CASSARTGVGELFF.

V usage is TRBV24-1 and J usage is TRBJ1-1, with TRBD1 as a possible D gene (6 bases). The length of the CDR3 is 14 residues. Germline lookup yields CDR1 KGHDR and CDR2 SFDVKD. Trimming left V 4 bases short and J 0 bases short, with 8 bases between. The CDR3 DNA reads TGTGCCACCAGTGACAGGGGAATGAACACTGAAGCTTTCTTT. Residues: CATSDRGMNTEAFF.

The J gene is TRBJ2-7, the V gene TRBV6-2 or TRBV6-3; no clear D. Trimming took off 6 bases at V and 2 bases at J, with 2 bases between the two ends. CDR3 length: 10 residues. From germline, CDR1 is MNHEY and CDR2 SVGEGT. Written as DNA, the CDR3 is TGTGCCAGCAGACCCTACGAGCAGTACTTC. Residues: CASRPYEQYF.